These 3 T cell receptor beta chains were all obtained from the same sample, sequenced in a study of blood T cell repertoires in COVID-19. Sequencing used immunoSEQ multiplex PCR; TCRdb keeps in-frame clones, though not all of them. This table holds tens of thousands of clones, 86% found once. What was sequenced was peripheral blood. The receptors were gathered from a man between 25 and 39 years old with acute or convalescent COVID-19.

The genes are TRBV7-2 and TRBJ1-2, with D possibly matching TRBD1 (5 bases). The CDR3 has 13 residues. Germline V gene data show CDR1 as SGHTA and CDR2 as FQGNSA. V was shortened by 5 bases and J by 7 bases, with 14 bases between the two germline ends. CDR3 nucleotides: TGTGCCAGCAGCATCGGCCCCAGGGCTGGCTACACCTTC. Amino acids: CASSIGPRAGYTF.

The chain is built from TRBV18 and TRBJ2-5, with TRBD2 as a possible D gene (5 bases). The germline gives CDR1 KGHSH, CDR2 LQKENI. Trimming stripped 2 bases from V and 10 bases from J, with 14 bases between. CDR3 size: 13 residues. The CDR3 region has the DNA TGTGCCAGCTCACCATTTCAACTAGAGGTCCAGTACTTC. This gives the protein CASSPFQLEVQYF.

This chain links TRBV29-1 with TRBJ1-1; 10 bases match TRBD1. The CDR3 has 13 amino acids. Trimming cost V 1 base and J 11 bases; bases outside gene matches: 7. Germline V gene data show CDR1 as SQVTM and CDR2 as ANQGSEA. The DNA for the CDR3 is TGCAGCGTTGAAGGTGGGACAGGGGCCGCGGCTTTCTTT. Encoded protein: CSVEGGTGAAAFF.